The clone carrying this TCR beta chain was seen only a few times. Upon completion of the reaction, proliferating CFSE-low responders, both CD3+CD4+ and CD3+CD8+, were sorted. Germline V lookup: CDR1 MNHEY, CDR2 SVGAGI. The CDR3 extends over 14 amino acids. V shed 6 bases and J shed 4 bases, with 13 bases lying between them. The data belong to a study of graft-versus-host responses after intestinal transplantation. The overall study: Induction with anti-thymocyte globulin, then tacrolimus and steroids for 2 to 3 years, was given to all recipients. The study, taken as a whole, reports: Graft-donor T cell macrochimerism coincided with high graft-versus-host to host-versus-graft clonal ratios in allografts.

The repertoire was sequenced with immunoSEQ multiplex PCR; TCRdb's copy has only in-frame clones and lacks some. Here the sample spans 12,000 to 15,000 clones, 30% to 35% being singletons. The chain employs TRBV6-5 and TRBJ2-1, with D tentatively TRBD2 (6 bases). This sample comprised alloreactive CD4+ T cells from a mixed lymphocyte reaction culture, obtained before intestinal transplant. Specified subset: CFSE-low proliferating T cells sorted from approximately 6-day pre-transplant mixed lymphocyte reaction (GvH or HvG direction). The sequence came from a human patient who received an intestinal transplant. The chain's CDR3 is CASRGRTNYNEQFF. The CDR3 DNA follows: TGTGCCAGCAGGGGGAGGACAAATTACAATGAGCAGTTCTTC.